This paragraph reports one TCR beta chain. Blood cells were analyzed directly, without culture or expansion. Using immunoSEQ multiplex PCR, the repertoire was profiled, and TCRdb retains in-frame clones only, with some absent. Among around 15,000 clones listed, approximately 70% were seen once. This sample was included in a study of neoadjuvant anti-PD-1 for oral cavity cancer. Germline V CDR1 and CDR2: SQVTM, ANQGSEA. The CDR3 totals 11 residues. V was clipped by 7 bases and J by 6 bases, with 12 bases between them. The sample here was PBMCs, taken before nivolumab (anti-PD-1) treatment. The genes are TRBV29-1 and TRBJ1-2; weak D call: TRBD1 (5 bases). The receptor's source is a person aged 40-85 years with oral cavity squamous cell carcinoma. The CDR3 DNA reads TGCAGCGATGGCAGGGAGGATGGCTACACCTTC. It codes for CSDGREDGYTF. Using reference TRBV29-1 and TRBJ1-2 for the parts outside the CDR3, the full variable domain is SAVISQKPSRDICQRGTSLTIQCQVDSQVTMMFWYRQQPGQSLTLIATANQGSEATYESGFVIDKFPISRPNLTFSTLTVSNMSPEDSSIYLCSDGREDGYTFGSGTRLTVV.